This is a list of T cell receptor beta chains from one sample in a study of blood T cell repertoires in COVID-19. Generated by immunoSEQ multiplex PCR, the TCRdb table keeps only in-frame clones and is missing some. Here the sample spans around 20,000 clones, roughly 90% being singletons. Material: peripheral blood. These receptors came from a human donor in a cohort sampled during active COVID-19. The donor label of this sample is uncertain. The CDR3 runs from the conserved cysteine through the conserved F or W. Each record gives: CDR3 DNA, CDR3 protein, clone size, J gene, D gene, V gene. A D gene is named only where the DNA matches it firmly. Not all rows give a size; the values are once, few, many and, for expanded clones, a class.

DNA: TGTGCCAGCAGCCAAGGGGTGTTGGGCCCGAACACTGAAGCTTTCTTT; CDR3: CASSQGVLGPNTEAFF; size: once; J: TRBJ1-1; D: .; V: TRBV3-1/TRBV3-2
DNA: TGTGCCAGTAGTTTAGGGAGCCGCGGTAGCACAGATACGCAGTATTTT; CDR3: CASSLGSRGSTDTQYF; size: .; J: TRBJ2-3; D: .; V: TRBV19
DNA: TGTGCCTGGAGGACAGGGACCTATAGACTCCACTTT; CDR3: CAWRTGTYRLHF; size: .; J: TRBJ1-6; D: TRBD1; V: TRBV30
DNA: TGCGCCAGCAGTTCTCTAGCGGGCGATGCAGATACGCAGTATTTT; CDR3: CASSSLAGDADTQYF; size: .; J: TRBJ2-3; D: TRBD2; V: TRBV5-1
DNA: TGTGCCAGCAGTTTGGGACTCGGTGAAAAACTGTTTTTT; CDR3: CASSLGLGEKLFF; size: .; J: TRBJ1-4; D: .; V: TRBV6-5
DNA: TGTGCCAGCAGCACTGGGGGGGGAGCCTCCTACGAGCAGTACTTC; CDR3: CASSTGGGASYEQYF; size: once; J: TRBJ2-7; D: TRBD2; V: TRBV11-3
DNA: TGTGCCAGCAGCTTAGCGGAGGCCTCTACTTCTAACTATGGCTACACCTTC; CDR3: CASSLAEASTSNYGYTF; size: once; J: TRBJ1-2; D: .; V: TRBV7-9
DNA: TGTGCCACCAGAGGGACAGGCAGGGGCAAGCAGTTCTTC; CDR3: CATRGTGRGKQFF; size: .; J: TRBJ2-1; D: TRBD1; V: TRBV24-1
DNA: TGCAGTGCTAGTTTTAGCGGGAGGGGTAGATTTTCTGAGCAGTTCTTC; CDR3: CSASFSGRGRFSEQFF; size: .; J: TRBJ2-1; D: TRBD2; V: TRBV20-1
DNA: TGTGCCATCAGTGAGTACGTGGGGCCGAACACTGAAGCTTTCTTT; CDR3: CAISEYVGPNTEAFF; size: .; J: TRBJ1-1; D: .; V: TRBV10-3
DNA: TGCGCCAGCAGCTTTAAGACAGGGTCGAAAACAGATACGCAGTATTTT; CDR3: CASSFKTGSKTDTQYF; size: .; J: TRBJ2-3; D: TRBD1; V: TRBV5-1
DNA: TGTGCCAGCAGCCCGCGGACCGGGGGGGCTTACACAGATACGCAGTATTTT; CDR3: CASSPRTGGAYTDTQYF; size: .; J: TRBJ2-3; D: TRBD2; V: TRBV4-2
DNA: TGTGCCAGCAGCCGACTCGGGGGACAGGGAGCCTACAATGAGCAGTTCTTC; CDR3: CASSRLGGQGAYNEQFF; size: .; J: TRBJ2-1; D: TRBD1; V: TRBV6-2/TRBV6-3
DNA: TGTGCCAGCAGCTCAAAAGACAGATTTGGCTACACCTTC; CDR3: CASSSKDRFGYTF; size: .; J: TRBJ1-2; D: .; V: TRBV9
DNA: TGCAGTGCTAGCAGTTACGAGCAGTACTTC; CDR3: CSASSYEQYF; size: .; J: TRBJ2-7; D: .; V: TRBV20-1
DNA: TGTGCCAGCAGCTTTGGTACCGACGAAATGGGCTCCCTCTACAATGAGCAGTTCTTC; CDR3: CASSFGTDEMGSLYNEQFF; size: .; J: TRBJ2-1; D: .; V: TRBV7-8
DNA: TGTGCCAGTAGTATGTTATACAGGGGGCCTATGGACTCTGGGGCCAACGTCCTGACTTTC; CDR3: CASSMLYRGPMDSGANVLTF; size: .; J: TRBJ2-6; D: TRBD1; V: TRBV19
DNA: TGTGCCAGCAGCCCGGGGCCCATACGGGGGCTGGGGGGGTCTTCACCCCTCCACTTT; CDR3: CASSPGPIRGLGGSSPLHF; size: few; J: TRBJ1-6; D: .; V: TRBV9
DNA: TGTGCCACCAGTGTGAGCGGGAGGAGCGAGACCCAGTACTTC; CDR3: CATSVSGRSETQYF; size: .; J: TRBJ2-5; D: TRBD2; V: TRBV24-1
DNA: TGTGCCAGCTCACCCTCGACTAGCGGGAGTGCGGGTGAGCAGTTCTTC; CDR3: CASSPSTSGSAGEQFF; size: .; J: TRBJ2-1; D: TRBD2; V: TRBV18
DNA: TGTGCCAGCAGCCCGGGTTGGTCGAGGAGCGGTAACTCCTACGAGCAGTACTTC; CDR3: CASSPGWSRSGNSYEQYF; size: .; J: TRBJ2-7; D: .; V: TRBV5-6
DNA: TGTGCCAGCAGCTTAGCGGCAGGGGGAGAGACCCAGTACTTC; CDR3: CASSLAAGGETQYF; size: .; J: TRBJ2-5; D: TRBD1; V: TRBV11-1
DNA: TGTGCCAGCAGTACCGGGACAGGGGAAACTGAAGCTTTCTTT; CDR3: CASSTGTGETEAFF; size: .; J: TRBJ1-1; D: TRBD1; V: TRBV2
DNA: TGTGCCAGTAGCGACGGACTAGCGGGAGGGAAGGATACGCAGTATTTT; CDR3: CASSDGLAGGKDTQYF; size: .; J: TRBJ2-3; D: TRBD2; V: TRBV19
DNA: TGCGCCAGCAGCCAAGAAGAGGACTTTTTTGGCGGGGAGCTGTTTTTT; CDR3: CASSQEEDFFGGELFF; size: .; J: TRBJ2-2; D: .; V: TRBV4-1
DNA: TGTGCCAGTAGTAGTGGCCCATTAACGGAGCAGTTCTTC; CDR3: CASSSGPLTEQFF; size: .; J: TRBJ2-1; D: .; V: TRBV19
DNA: TGTGCCAGCTCACCAAGGACTAGCGGGAGCCCACGGGACACCGGGGAGCTGTTTTTT; CDR3: CASSPRTSGSPRDTGELFF; size: few; J: TRBJ2-2; D: TRBD2; V: TRBV18
DNA: TGCGCCAGCAGCTTGGGGGGCATCAATAACTATGGCTACACCTTC; CDR3: CASSLGGINNYGYTF; size: .; J: TRBJ1-2; D: .; V: TRBV5-1
DNA: TGTGCCAGCAGCGTAGGACCGGGAGCGGTCGATGAGCAGTTCTTC; CDR3: CASSVGPGAVDEQFF; size: .; J: TRBJ2-1; D: .; V: TRBV9
DNA: TGTGCCAGCAGCTTAGGCTCTAGCAGCTCCTACGAGCAGTACTTC; CDR3: CASSLGSSSSYEQYF; size: .; J: TRBJ2-7; D: .; V: TRBV7-9
DNA: TGTGCCAGCAGCCTCAGACAGGGTGGAACAGATACGCAGTATTTT; CDR3: CASSLRQGGTDTQYF; size: .; J: TRBJ2-3; D: TRBD1; V: TRBV3-1/TRBV3-2
DNA: TGTGCCAGCAGCGGACAGTTCAAGGGTGGCACAGATACGCAGTATTTT; CDR3: CASSGQFKGGTDTQYF; size: .; J: TRBJ2-3; D: .; V: TRBV5-8
DNA: TGTGCCAGCAGCCTAGGGACAGGAACAAACACCGGGGAGCTGTTTTTT; CDR3: CASSLGTGTNTGELFF; size: .; J: TRBJ2-2; D: TRBD1; V: TRBV11-2
DNA: TGTGCCAGCAGCAAAGCGGGAGGTACCTACGAGCAGTACTTC; CDR3: CASSKAGGTYEQYF; size: .; J: TRBJ2-7; D: TRBD2; V: TRBV4-2
DNA: TGTGCCAGCAGTGACTCAGGCCCCCCGAGGACCGGGGAGCTGTTTTTT; CDR3: CASSDSGPPRTGELFF; size: .; J: TRBJ2-2; D: .; V: TRBV6-4
DNA: TGTGCCAGCAGCACCGAGGGTAGACAGCCCCAGCATTTT; CDR3: CASSTEGRQPQHF; size: .; J: TRBJ1-5; D: .; V: TRBV7-6
DNA: TGTGCCAGCAGTCCGAACCGGAGGGATCAGCCCCAGCATTTT; CDR3: CASSPNRRDQPQHF; size: .; J: TRBJ1-5; D: .; V: TRBV27
DNA: TGTGCCTGGAGTGCTTATAAACGGTCCTCCTACAATGAGCAGTTCTTC; CDR3: CAWSAYKRSSYNEQFF; size: .; J: TRBJ2-1; D: .; V: TRBV30
DNA: TGTGCCAGCAGGGGACAACTAGCGGGATACAGTATTCGGTACTTC; CDR3: CASRGQLAGYSIRYF; size: .; J: TRBJ2-7; D: TRBD2; V: TRBV6-5
DNA: TGTGCCAGCAGCCGAGGGACTAGCGCGCAGTATTTT; CDR3: CASSRGTSAQYF; size: .; J: TRBJ2-3; D: TRBD2; V: TRBV11-3
DNA: TGTGCCACCAGTGATTGGACACGGTCGGGCTACACCTTC; CDR3: CATSDWTRSGYTF; size: once; J: TRBJ1-2; D: .; V: TRBV24-1
DNA: TGTGCCAGCGCTGGGACAAGGTCCCGAGAGACCCAGTACTTC; CDR3: CASAGTRSRETQYF; size: .; J: TRBJ2-5; D: .; V: TRBV28
DNA: TGTGCCAGCAGCCCCGGGACAGGGGGGTTTTACGAGCAGTACTTC; CDR3: CASSPGTGGFYEQYF; size: once; J: TRBJ2-7; D: TRBD1; V: TRBV7-3